The source of this TCR beta chain is a study of post-analysis software for immune sequencing data. On the study more broadly: Disease trajectories encompassed relapsing-remitting, secondary progressive and progressive-relapsing multiple sclerosis. Overall study results and limits: Patients showed TRBV5-6, TRBV5-1 and TRBV20-1 among roughly 5 TRBV segments more frequent than in controls. Normalized Chao1 diversity was significantly reduced in patients versus controls. With F measure, samples from one preparation batch clustered together strongly.

Germline CDR1 SGHRS, CDR2 YFSETQ. Unmatched junction bases numbered 7, after V lost 4 bases and J lost 5 bases. The CDR3 has 14 amino acids. Tagging with unique molecular identifiers was a feature of the TCR beta cDNA libraries. Some 500,000 cDNA molecules were recovered from an input of 1 to 10 million T cells. TCRdb passed the PCR reads through MiXCR, listing each CDR3 protein once. There are fewer than 550,000 distinct CDR3 sequences in the sample; around a third occur only once, and about 5.6% lies in the top ten. A word on this clonotype: Its specificity is not known.

This TCR was sampled from a girl between 2 and 17 years old with multiple sclerosis. Source material: blood. The chain joins TRBV5-1 to TRBJ1-2; 8 positions match TRBD1. CDR3 residues: CASSKDRGRYGYTF. The CDR3 DNA reads as TGCGCCAGCAGCAAAGACAGGGGCCGTTATGGCTACACCTTC.